The clone carrying this TCR beta chain rates as medium-sized (0.01 to 0.1%). Its antigen is unidentified. The authors' processing: CDR3 differences across clinicopathological groups were used to build a distant-metastasis classifier for papillary thyroid cancer. Through MiXCR, TCRdb re-clonotyped the PCR reads. The V and J calls reflect TCRdb's pipeline rather than the authors' work. Of around 23,000 clones listed, about a quarter were seen once; the top ten hold approximately 16%. These data belong to a study of metastatic and nonmetastatic thyroid tumors. Study overall: It was across blood and tumor or nodule tissue from malignant and benign thyroid patients that repertoires were compared. Study-wide results and caveats: As reported, TCR beta diversity in blood and tumor was significantly higher in malignant thyroid tumors than in benign nodules.

The CDR3 covers 11 residues. The V and J ends lost 5 bases and 3 bases respectively, with 5 bases between them. Germline-derived CDR1 and CDR2 are SGHVS and FQNEAQ. Before thyroid surgery, none of the patients had received any treatment. The chain employs TRBV7-8 and TRBJ2-7; D gene ambiguous. Sequenced: blood. This TCR derives from a male donor with papillary thyroid cancer or a benign thyroid nodule (not recorded which). Some clones in this sample may be carry-over from other donors' samples. The CDR3 protein is CASSPNYEQYF. DNA for the CDR3: TGTGCCAGCAGCCCGAACTACGAGCAGTACTTC.